The 30 T cell receptor beta chains below all came from one sample that was sequenced in a study of shared clonotypes between healthy human individuals. The table came from immunoSEQ multiplex PCR; TCRdb's copy has only in-frame clones and leaves some out. The table has roughly 490,000 clones, about 79% seen once. Sample: PBMCs. The receptors stem from a woman aged 40-49 years in good health. Some clones in this sample may be carry-over from other donors' samples.

The chain is built from TRBV9 and TRBJ2-3, with 7 positions matching TRBD2. V was clipped by 4 bases and J by 2 bases; unmatched bases: 16. The V gene's germline CDR1 is SGDLS and CDR2 YYNGEE. This CDR3 spans 18 amino acids. CDR3 protein: CASSPYGSSGPFTDTQYF. The DNA for the CDR3 is TGTGCCAGCAGCCCATATGGCTCTAGCGGCCCTTTCACAGATACGCAGTATTTT.

This clone was recorded once. The chain has TRBV11-3 and TRBJ2-1; 10 positions agree with TRBD2. The germline gives CDR1 SGHNT, CDR2 YENEEA. The CDR3 has 15 residues. J was trimmed by 5 bases and V by 4 bases; bases with no gene match: 5. The CDR3 DNA is TGTGCCAGCAGCTCCGGGACTAGCGTTAACAATGAGCAGTTCTTC. As protein: CASSSGTSVNNEQFF.

This clone has a handful of counts. The chain couples TRBV6-6 to TRBJ2-1; D is undetermined. The V gene lost 6 bases and the J gene lost 9 bases, with 18 bases spanning the gap. CDR3 length: 14 amino acids. Germline V gives CDR1 MNHNY, CDR2 SVGAGI (reference sequence). In nucleotides, the CDR3 is TGTGCCAGCAGAGACGTGCGGAATAGGGCTGAGCAGTTCTTC. This translates into CASRDVRNRAEQFF.

J is TRBJ1-5 and V is TRBV7-2; unclear D gene. Germline lookup yields CDR1 SGHTA and CDR2 FQGNSA. The CDR3 length is 14 residues. V lost 5 bases to trimming and J lost 4 bases, with 12 bases between them. CDR3 residues: CASSDRGVNQPQHF. CDR3 coding DNA: TGTGCCAGCAGCGACCGGGGAGTTAATCAGCCCCAGCATTTT.

J is TRBJ1-6 and V is TRBV30; D is ambiguous. This CDR3 contains 12 residues. Germline lookup yields CDR1 GTSNPN and CDR2 SVGIG (reference sequence). Trimming cost V 1 base and J 10 bases, with 8 bases left between them. CDR3 sequence reads: CAWSALSSPLHF. As DNA, the CDR3 is TGTGCCTGGAGTGCGTTGTCCTCACCCCTCCACTTT.

V is TRBV19 and J is TRBJ1-1; 10 positions agree with TRBD1. This CDR3 has 12 amino acids. The V gene end was trimmed by 8 bases and the J gene end by 10 bases; junction bases not matched to a gene: 7. Germline CDR1 reads LNHDA; CDR2 reads SQIVND (reference sequence). CDR3 DNA sequence: TGTGCCAGTTGGACAGGGGGGAAGTTAGCTTTCTTT. This gives the protein CASWTGGKLAFF. The variable domain in full, completed from reference TRBV19 and TRBJ1-1, reads DGGITQSPKYLFRKEGQNVTLSCEQNLNHDAMYWYRQDPGQGLRLIYYSQIVNDFQKGDIAEGYSVSREKKESFPLTVTSAQKNPTAFYLCASWTGGKLAFFGQGTRLTVV.

The chain employs TRBV4-3 and TRBJ2-3, with TRBD2 matching over 9 bases. V dropped 4 bases and J dropped 6; count of bases not matched to a gene: 8. Per the germline V gene, CDR1 is LGHNA and CDR2 is YSLEER. This CDR3 has 15 amino acids. DNA for the CDR3: TGCGCCAGCAGCCGTTGGACTAGCGTGCTGGATACGCAGTATTTT. Translation: CASSRWTSVLDTQYF.

V and J are TRBV30 and TRBJ2-7; D remains unclear. This CDR3 is 12 amino acids long. V lost 2 bases to trimming and J lost 6 bases, with 11 bases between them. Looked up from germline, CDR1 is GTSNPN and CDR2 is SVGIG (reference sequence). CDR3 sequence (DNA): TGTGCCTGGAGTCGAATAGTGGGCGAGCAGTACTTC. Amino acid sequence: CAWSRIVGEQYF.

V and J are TRBV28 and TRBJ2-3, with D maybe TRBD1 (5 bases). The germline CDR1 and CDR2 sequences are MDHEN and SYDVKM. V was cut by 8 bases and J by 0 bases, with 6 bases left in between. CDR3 length: 12 residues. CDR3 coding DNA: TGTGCCAGCTGGGGCAGCACAGATACGCAGTATTTT. Translating gives CASWGSTDTQYF.

This sequence joins TRBV27 and TRBJ2-1; TRBD1 or TRBD2 may be the D gene (6 bases each). The V gene's germline CDR1 is MNHEY and CDR2 SMNVEV (reference sequence). The CDR3 length is 14 residues. V shed 8 bases and J shed 3 bases, with 14 bases lying between them. CDR3 nucleotide sequence: TGTGCCAGCGGTCGGGGGCCCCACTACAATGAGCAGTTCTTC. Translation: CASGRGPHYNEQFF.

The V call is TRBV10-3, the J call TRBJ2-1; TRBD2 matches 8 bases. Germline V gives CDR1 ENHRY, CDR2 SYGVKD. The CDR3 is made up of 14 amino acids. J was trimmed by 5 bases and V by 2 bases; bases with no gene match: 2. The CDR3 DNA is TGTGCCATCAGTGAGACTAGCGGTGACAATGAGCAGTTCTTC. Its protein is CAISETSGDNEQFF.

V is TRBV7-2 and J is TRBJ2-4; D tentatively reads TRBD1 or TRBD2 (5 bases each). Germline V CDR1 and CDR2: SGHTA, FQGNSA. CDR3 size: 14 residues. The V gene lost 5 bases and the J gene lost 4 bases, with 12 bases spanning the gap. The CDR3 DNA is TGTGCCAGCAGCGACGGGACGTTAAAAAACATTCAGTACTTC. Its translation is CASSDGTLKNIQYF. Variable domain in full (rest from reference TRBV7-2 and TRBJ2-4): GAGVSQSPSNKVTEKGKDVELRCDPISGHTALYWYRQSLGQGLEFLIYFQGNSAPDKSGLPSDRFSAERTGGSVSTLTIQRTQQEDSAVYLCASSDGTLKNIQYFGAGTRLSVL.

The chain carries TRBV27 and TRBJ1-2, with a tentative D call TRBD1 (5 bases). Germline lookup yields CDR1 MNHEY and CDR2 SMNVEV (reference sequence). This CDR3 region has 13 residues. The ends were cut back, 7 bases at V and 6 bases at J, with 15 bases in the middle. The chain's CDR3 is CASKGNPVDGYTF. For the CDR3, the DNA is TGTGCCAGCAAGGGGAACCCCGTTGATGGCTACACCTTC.

The gene calls are TRBV7-2 and TRBJ2-1; D might be TRBD2 (6 bases). The germline gives CDR1 SGHTA, CDR2 FQGNSA. This CDR3 spans 16 amino acids. The V end lost 5 bases, the J end lost 1 base, and 15 bases lay between the germline ends. CDR3: CASSPRGTGSYNEQFF. The CDR3 DNA sequence: TGTGCCAGCAGCCCCCGCGGGACCGGTTCCTACAATGAGCAGTTCTTC.

This chain connects TRBV19 to TRBJ2-7; tentatively, D is TRBD2 (6 bases). Trimming took off 8 bases at V and 7 bases at J, with 21 bases between the two ends. Germline V CDR1 and CDR2: LNHDA, SQIVND (reference sequence). CDR3 length equals 14 residues. The CDR3 region is CASHPSGGPVEQYF. The DNA of the CDR3 is TGTGCCAGTCATCCCAGCGGAGGGCCGGTAGAGCAGTACTTC.

This clone was found many times. J is TRBJ1-1 and V is TRBV5-5, with D possibly TRBD1 on 6 matching bases. CDR1 SGHKS and CDR2 YYEKEE come from the germline V gene (reference sequence). V was pared by 4 bases and J by 1 base, with 8 bases between. CDR3 length: 13 amino acids. CDR3 in DNA: TGTGCCAGCAGCCAAGGGGGGAACACTGAAGCTTTCTTT. Its translation is CASSQGGNTEAFF.

This clone was recorded a few times. The chain is built from TRBV5-1 and TRBJ1-4; the D is unclear. Germline assignment: CDR1 SGHRS and CDR2 YFSETQ. Trimming shortened V by 0 bases and J by 4 bases, and 13 bases separated the two germline ends. The CDR3 sequence is 16 residues long. CDR3 sequence (DNA): TGCGCCAGCAGCTTGGGGCAGGCGCGCAATAATGAAAAACTGTTTTTT. This gives the protein CASSLGQARNNEKLFF.

In this sample, this clone turned up a few times. This rearrangement joins TRBV7-6 to TRBJ2-1; no firm D call. The V end was cut by 1 base, the J end by 5 bases, with 15 bases between. The germline CDR1 and CDR2 sequences are SGHVS and FNYEAQ. This CDR3 spans 16 amino acids. The CDR3 spells CASSLVVGLYHNEQFF. CDR3 DNA sequence: TGTGCCAGCAGCTTAGTGGTGGGCCTATACCACAATGAGCAGTTCTTC.

The genes are TRBV10-3 and TRBJ2-5; D might be TRBD1 or TRBD2, each matching 5 bases. V lost 10 bases, J lost 2 bases, and 11 bases lay in between. This CDR3 comprises 12 residues. Germline V gene data show CDR1 as ENHRY and CDR2 as SYGVKD. CDR3: CATGSTQETQYF. CDR3 coding DNA: TGTGCCACAGGGAGTACTCAAGAGACCCAGTACTTC.

This clone was detected a few times. The chain couples TRBV11-2 to TRBJ2-1, with D possibly matching TRBD1 (5 bases). The CDR3 covers 16 residues. Germline CDR1 SGHAT, CDR2 FQNNGV. The germline V and J ends were trimmed by 1 base and 2 bases, with 12 bases remaining between them. The CDR3 bases are TGTGCCAGCAGCTTAGGTCCGGCAGGGACCTACAATGAGCAGTTCTTC. Protein: CASSLGPAGTYNEQFF.

The chain couples TRBV5-1 to TRBJ2-7; TRBD1 agrees at 9 bases. V lost 0 bases to trimming and J lost 2 bases; unmatched junction nucleotides: 6. The CDR3 has 16 amino acids. The germline V gene encodes CDR1 SGHRS and CDR2 YFSETQ. The CDR3: CASSLEGTGKAYEQYF. CDR3 sequence (DNA): TGCGCCAGCAGCTTGGAAGGGACAGGGAAAGCCTACGAGCAGTACTTC. The full variable domain, with the rest looked up from reference TRBV5-1 and TRBJ2-7, is KAGVTQTPRYLIKTRGQQVTLSCSPISGHRSVSWYQQTPGQGLQFLFEYFSETQRNKGNFPGRFSGRQFSNSRSEMNVSTLELGDSALYLCASSLEGTGKAYEQYFGPGTRLTVT.

The rearrangement joins TRBV5-8 to TRBJ1-3, with D possibly matching TRBD1 (6 bases). Trimming cost V 0 bases and J 0 bases, with 13 bases left between them. The CDR3 covers 17 residues. Germline CDR1 reads SGHTS; CDR2 reads YDEGEE. In DNA, the CDR3 is TGTGCCAGCAGCTTGGAAACAGGGCCACTCTCTGGAAACACCATATATTTT. This codes for CASSLETGPLSGNTIYF.

The rearrangement joins TRBV7-3 to TRBJ2-3; the D call may be TRBD1 or TRBD2 (5 bases each). This CDR3 has 14 residues. Germline values: CDR1 SGHTA, CDR2 FQGTGA. Trimming shortened V by 5 bases and J by 4 bases, and 13 bases separated the two germline ends. The CDR3 is CASSPSGLPDTQYF. Here the CDR3 DNA reads TGTGCCAGCAGCCCCTCGGGGCTCCCAGATACGCAGTATTTT.

Concerning this clone: A read error may explain this, as a much larger clone is one base away. Other DNA sequences in this sample translate to the same CDR3. This chain joins TRBV30 and TRBJ1-4; TRBD1 matches 8 bases. Germline assignment: CDR1 GTSNPN and CDR2 SVGIG (reference sequence). There are 15 residues in the CDR3. The ends lost 0 bases at V and 7 bases at J; junction bases unmatched: 7. The CDR3 region has the DNA TGTGCCTGGAGTGTTCGGGCAGGGGGCTTTGAAAAACTGTTTTTT. It specifies CAWSVRAGGFEKLFF.

Turning to this clone: The same CDR3 also results from other DNA sequences found in this sample. This chain uses TRBV9 with TRBJ2-2, with unresolved D. This CDR3 is built from 16 residues. V lost 0 bases and J 0 bases, leaving 9 bases between the germline ends. Germline V gene lookup returns CDR1 SGDLS and CDR2 YYNGEE. CDR3 region: CASSVAPNANTGELFF. The CDR3 nucleotides read TGTGCCAGCAGCGTAGCCCCGAACGCGAACACCGGGGAGCTGTTTTTT.

This chain connects TRBV10-2 to TRBJ1-2; no clear D. Germline V gene data show CDR1 as WSHSY and CDR2 as SAAADI. V was pared by 3 bases and J by 0 bases, with 8 bases between. The CDR3 extends over 14 amino acids. This CDR3 is CASSDSPSNYGYTF. As DNA, the CDR3 is TGCGCCAGCAGTGATTCGCCTTCTAACTATGGCTACACCTTC.

The rearrangement uses TRBV27 and TRBJ1-2, with D maybe TRBD1 (6 bases). In germline, CDR1 is MNHEY, CDR2 SMNVEV (reference sequence). The ends were cut back, 4 bases at V and 4 bases at J, with 19 bases in the middle. The CDR3 consists of 16 residues. CDR3: CASSWLRGGAAYGYTF. CDR3 in DNA: TGTGCCAGCAGTTGGTTGAGGGGGGGCGCAGCCTATGGCTACACCTTC.

This clone showed up just a few times. Other nucleotide sequences in the sample specify the same CDR3. V usage is TRBV2 and J usage is TRBJ2-7; possible D gene TRBD1, 5 bases. This CDR3 is 12 amino acids long. V lost 6 bases to trimming and J lost 2 bases, with 8 bases between them. From germline, CDR1 is SNHLY and CDR2 FYNNEI. The CDR3 is CASRGAAYEQYF. CDR3 coding DNA: TGTGCCAGCAGAGGGGCAGCCTACGAGCAGTACTTC.

This chain connects TRBV5-8 to TRBJ2-5; D might be TRBD1 (6 bases). The CDR3 contains 16 residues. CDR1 SGHTS and CDR2 YDEGEE come from the germline V gene. V was trimmed by 0 bases and J by 0 bases, leaving 12 bases between them. The CDR3 protein is CASSLGFGQNQETQYF. DNA of the CDR3: TGTGCCAGCAGCTTGGGGTTCGGACAGAACCAAGAGACCCAGTACTTC.

This chain uses TRBV19 with TRBJ2-7, with D unresolved. CDR3 size: 16 residues. V was pared by 7 bases and J by 2 bases, with 21 bases between. The germline V gene has CDR1 LNHDA and CDR2 SQIVND (reference sequence). The chain's CDR3 is CASTQRYGPSAYEQYF. The CDR3 DNA reads as TGTGCCAGTACCCAAAGATACGGCCCAAGCGCCTACGAGCAGTACTTC.